This T cell receptor (beta chain) stems from a study of OX40 agonist ivuxolimab in advanced cancers. Study-wide context: Partial responses were seen in three patients, one with hepatocellular carcinoma and two with cutaneous melanoma. Study-level points and caveats: CD8+ T cells (on average) carried more expanded clones than CD4+ T cells.

Germline CDR1 and CDR2: MDHEN and SYDVKM. This CDR3 comprises 15 residues. V gave up 6 bases and J gave up 4 bases; unmatched junction bases: 8. The repertoire was sequenced with immunoSEQ multiplex PCR; TCRdb's copy has only in-frame clones and lacks some. The data show about 69,000 clones, about 90% seen once. Notes on this clone: Its antigen remains unknown.

The material was CD4+ or CD8+ T cells sorted from blood, obtained in a trial of the OX40 agonist ivuxolimab. This receptor was identified in an adult with an advanced solid tumor such as melanoma, head and neck, liver or kidney cancer. The V gene is TRBV28, the J gene TRBJ1-5, with 8 nucleotides matching TRBD1. CDR3 residues: CASRSRDRRNQPQHF. CDR3 coding DNA: TGTGCCAGCAGATCCCGGGACAGGCGGAATCAGCCCCAGCATTTT.